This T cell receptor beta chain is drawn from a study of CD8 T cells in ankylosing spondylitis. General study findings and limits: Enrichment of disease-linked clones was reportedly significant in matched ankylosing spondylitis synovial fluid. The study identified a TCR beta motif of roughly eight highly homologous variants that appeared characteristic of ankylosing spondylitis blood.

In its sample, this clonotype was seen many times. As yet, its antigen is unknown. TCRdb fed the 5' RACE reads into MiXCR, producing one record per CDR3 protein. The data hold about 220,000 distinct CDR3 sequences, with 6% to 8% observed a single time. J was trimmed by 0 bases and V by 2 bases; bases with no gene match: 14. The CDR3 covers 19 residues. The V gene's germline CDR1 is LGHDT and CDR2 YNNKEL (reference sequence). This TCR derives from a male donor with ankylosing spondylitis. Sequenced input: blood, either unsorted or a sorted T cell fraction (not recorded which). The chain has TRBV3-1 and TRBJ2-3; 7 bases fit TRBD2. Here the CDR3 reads CASSQREIAGLFSTDTQYF. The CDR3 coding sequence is TGTGCCAGCAGCCAAAGAGAGATAGCGGGCCTGTTTAGCACAGATACGCAGTATTTT.